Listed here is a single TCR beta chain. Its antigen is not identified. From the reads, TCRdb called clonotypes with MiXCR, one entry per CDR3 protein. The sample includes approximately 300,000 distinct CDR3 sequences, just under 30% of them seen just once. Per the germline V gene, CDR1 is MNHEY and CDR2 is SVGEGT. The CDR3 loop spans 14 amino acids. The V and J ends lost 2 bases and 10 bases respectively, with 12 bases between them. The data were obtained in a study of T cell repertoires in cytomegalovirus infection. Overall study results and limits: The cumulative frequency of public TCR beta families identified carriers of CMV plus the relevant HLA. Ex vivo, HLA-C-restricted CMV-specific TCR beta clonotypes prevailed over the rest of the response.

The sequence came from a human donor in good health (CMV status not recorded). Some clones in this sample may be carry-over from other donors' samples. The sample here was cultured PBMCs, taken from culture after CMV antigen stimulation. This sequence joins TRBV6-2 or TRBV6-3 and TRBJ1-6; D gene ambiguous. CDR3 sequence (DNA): TGTGCCAGCAGTTACAGCGAGGTGAGATCACCCCTCCACTTT. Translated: CASSYSEVRSPLHF.